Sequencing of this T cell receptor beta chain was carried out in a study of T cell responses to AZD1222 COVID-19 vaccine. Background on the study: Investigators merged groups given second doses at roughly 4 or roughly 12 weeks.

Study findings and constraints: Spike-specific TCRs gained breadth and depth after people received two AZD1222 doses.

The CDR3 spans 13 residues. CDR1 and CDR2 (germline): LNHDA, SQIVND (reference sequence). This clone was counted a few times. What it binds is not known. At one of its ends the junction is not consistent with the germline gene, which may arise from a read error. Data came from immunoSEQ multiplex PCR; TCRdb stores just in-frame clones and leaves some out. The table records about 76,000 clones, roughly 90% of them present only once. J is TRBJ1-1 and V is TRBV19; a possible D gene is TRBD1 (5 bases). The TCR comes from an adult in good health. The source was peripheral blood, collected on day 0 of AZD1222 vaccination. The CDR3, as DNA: TGTGCCAGTGGTATACAGGTGAACACTGAAGCTTTCTTT. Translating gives CASGIQVNTEAFF.